In this sample, the clone carrying this TCR beta chain turned up once. This sample was included in a study of blood T cell repertoires in COVID-19. Some clones are missing from TCRdb's copy, which holds only in-frame ones; the method was immunoSEQ multiplex PCR. The sample records 300,000 to 400,000 clones, around 86% being singletons. In germline, CDR1 is KGHSH, CDR2 LQKENI. This CDR3 spans 13 amino acids. Trimming shortened V by 3 bases and J by 4 bases, and 6 bases separated the two germline ends. The sample was PBMCs or T cells enriched from blood (not recorded which). The rearrangement uses TRBV18 and TRBJ1-4; unclear D gene. This receptor was taken from a middle-aged woman with acute COVID-19. The CDR3 region has the DNA TGTGCCAGCTCACCGGGCGTTAATGAAAAACTGTTTTTT. Its translation: CASSPGVNEKLFF.